The next 11 T cell receptor beta chains were all read from a single sample in a study of cytomegalovirus exposure and HLA in healthy donors (dated by TCRdb to 2015 to 2018). The library was made by the immunoSEQ multiplex PCR assay. For the multiplex PCR, a mixture combining 60 forward primers for TCR Vbeta segments and 13 reverse primers for TCR Jbeta segments was used. As stored in TCRdb, this immuneACCESS dataset retains in-frame rearrangements with V and J assigned. A fraction of the clones does not appear; measured against another copy, unresolved V genes explain less than half of the discrepancy, and the remainder lacks a known reason. The sample table holds 110,000 or so clones, of which approximately 76% were seen once. 15% to 20% of the sample is taken by the ten largest. The sample taken for sequencing was PBMCs. The source is a man between 45 and 60 years old in good health and CMV-seropositive.

The chain joins TRBV7-2 to TRBJ2-5; D not resolved. Germline V gives CDR1 SGHTA, CDR2 FQGNSA. The V gene lost 3 bases and the J gene lost 5 bases, with 10 bases spanning the gap. The CDR3 is 13 amino acids. DNA for the CDR3: TGTGCCAGCAGCTTCGACGGCGGCGAGACCCAGTACTTC. Translating gives CASSFDGGETQYF.

V usage is TRBV5-1 and J usage is TRBJ2-3, with TRBD1 matching over 7 bases. The CDR3 totals 13 residues. Germline V lookup: CDR1 SGHRS, CDR2 YFSETQ. V lost 4 bases, J lost 6 bases, and 5 bases stayed unmatched. The CDR3 loop is CASSLGQVDTQYF. The CDR3 DNA reads TGCGCCAGCAGCCTCGGACAGGTGGATACGCAGTATTTT.

This sequence joins TRBV18 and TRBJ2-3; 8 bases line up with TRBD2. The germline V gene has CDR1 KGHSH and CDR2 LQKENI. CDR3 length equals 13 residues. The J segment lost 5 bases and the V segment lost 3 bases, leaving 1 base of the junction unmatched. CDR3 coding DNA: TGTGCCAGCTCACCCCGGGGGGGAGATACGCAGTATTTT. It yields the protein CASSPRGGDTQYF.

V gene TRBV5-8 combines with J gene TRBJ1-5, with 7 bases matching TRBD1. V trimming: 0 bases; J trimming: 0 bases; junction bases outside the gene matches: 6. The CDR3 runs to 17 residues. Germline-derived CDR1 and CDR2 are SGHTS and YDEGEE. The CDR3 is CASSLEAGGYSNQPQHF. The CDR3 DNA reads as TGTGCCAGCAGCTTGGAGGCAGGGGGTTATAGCAATCAGCCCCAGCATTTT.

V usage is TRBV11-2 and J usage is TRBJ2-1; TRBD2 matches at 8 bases. This CDR3 has 15 amino acids. J lost 7 bases, V lost 6 bases, and 11 bases had no gene match. Germline CDR1 SGHAT, CDR2 FQNNGV. As DNA, the CDR3 is TGTGCCAGCAGTCCAGCGGGAGACTATATGAATGAGCAGTTCTTC. As protein: CASSPAGDYMNEQFF. The full variable domain, rest sourced from reference TRBV11-2 and TRBJ2-1, is EAGVAQSPRYKIIEKRQSVAFWCNPISGHATLYWYQQILGQGPKLLIQFQNNGVVDDSQLPKDRFSAERLKGVDSTLKIQPAKLEDSAVYLCASSPAGDYMNEQFFGPGTRLTVL.

Here the CDR3 DNA reads TGTGCCAGCAGCGTAGAACAGCTGAACACTGAAGCTTTCTTT. This encodes CASSVEQLNTEAFF. The chain combines TRBV9 with TRBJ1-1; D is undetermined. The CDR3 spans 14 residues. Germline V gene lookup returns CDR1 SGDLS and CDR2 YYNGEE. Trimming left V 0 bases short and J 0 bases short, with 6 bases between.

CDR3 protein: CASSVGRLAGGYQETQYF. The CDR3, as DNA: TGTGCCAGCAGCGTAGGACGACTAGCGGGAGGGTACCAAGAGACCCAGTACTTC. The chain carries TRBV9 and TRBJ2-5, with 14 positions matching TRBD2. CDR1 and CDR2 (germline): SGDLS, YYNGEE. V trimming: 0 bases; J trimming: 0 bases; junction bases outside the gene matches: 4. The CDR3 length is 18 residues. Drawing the rest from reference TRBV9 and TRBJ2-5, the complete variable domain is DSGVTQTPKHLITATGQRVTLRCSPRSGDLSVYWYQQSLDQGLQFLIQYYNGEERAKGNILERFSAQQFPDLHSELNLSSLELGDSALYFCASSVGRLAGGYQETQYFGPGTRLLVL.

A note on this clone: The same CDR3 arises from other DNA sequences in this sample as well. The chain joins TRBV27 to TRBJ2-7, with 8 nucleotides matching TRBD2. This CDR3 has 14 residues. Trimming at V came to 2 bases and at J to 0 bases, leaving 0 bases not matched to a gene. Germline CDR1 reads MNHEY; CDR2 reads SMNVEV (reference sequence). Here the CDR3 reads CASSLSGSSYEQYF. CDR3 coding DNA: TGTGCCAGCAGTTTAAGCGGGAGCTCCTACGAGCAGTACTTC.

The chain uses TRBV6-1 and TRBJ1-5; 7 bases map to TRBD1. This CDR3 has 18 amino acids. The ends lost 3 bases at V and 3 bases at J; junction bases unmatched: 14. Germline CDR1 MNHNS, CDR2 SASEGT. As DNA, the CDR3 is TGTGCCAGCAGTGAGGCCCCCCGACAGGGTATCTCCAATCAGCCCCAGCATTTT. Protein sequence: CASSEAPRQGISNQPQHF.

The gene calls are TRBV2 and TRBJ2-1; D is undetermined. Germline V gene sequence: CDR1 SNHLY, CDR2 FYNNEI. Trimming removed 7 bases from V and 3 bases from J, with 13 bases in between. CDR3 length: 14 residues. The CDR3 reads CASIQATNYNEQFF. The DNA of the CDR3 is TGTGCCAGCATCCAGGCCACGAACTACAATGAGCAGTTCTTC.

V gene TRBV18 combines with J gene TRBJ2-7; 8 bases are shared with TRBD1. Trimming took 1 base from V and 3 from J; bases not matched to a gene: 8. This CDR3 has 16 residues. The germline gives CDR1 KGHSH, CDR2 LQKENI. Here the CDR3 reads CASSPRDRQRDYEQYF. In nucleotides, the CDR3 is TGTGCCAGCTCACCACGGGACAGGCAAAGGGACTACGAGCAGTACTTC.